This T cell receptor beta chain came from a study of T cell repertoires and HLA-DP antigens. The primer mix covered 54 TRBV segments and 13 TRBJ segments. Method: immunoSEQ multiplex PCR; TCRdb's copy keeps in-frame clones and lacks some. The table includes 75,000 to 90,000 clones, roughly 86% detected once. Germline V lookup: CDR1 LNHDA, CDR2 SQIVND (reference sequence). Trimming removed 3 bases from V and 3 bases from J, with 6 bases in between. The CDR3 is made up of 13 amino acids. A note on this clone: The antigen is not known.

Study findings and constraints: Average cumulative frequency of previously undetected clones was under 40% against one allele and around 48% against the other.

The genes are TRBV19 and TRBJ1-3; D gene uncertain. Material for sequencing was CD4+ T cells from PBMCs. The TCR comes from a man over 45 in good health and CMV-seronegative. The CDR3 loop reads CASSMDGGNTIYF. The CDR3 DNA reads TGTGCCAGTAGTATGGACGGTGGAAACACCATATATTTT.